These 29 T cell receptor beta chains came from one sample sequenced in a study of response to subunit inactivated influenza vaccine. TCRdb ran MiXCR on the RT-PCR reads and lists one entry per CDR3 protein. The table has hundreds of thousands of distinct CDR3 sequences, about 15% seen once; the top ten hold less than 9%. The material sequenced was PBMCs from blood, taken approximately 15 days before vaccination. The receptor set was obtained from a man aged 50-59 years who received an inactivated influenza vaccine.

This chain connects TRBV6-5 to TRBJ2-7; the match to TRBD1 covers 9 bases. The V segment lost 1 base and the J segment 5 bases; nucleotides outside the gene matches: 3. CDR1 and CDR2 from the germline V gene are MNHEY and SVGAGI. This CDR3 spans 14 amino acids. This CDR3 is CASSYLGQGNEQYF. DNA of the CDR3: TGTGCCAGCAGTTACTTGGGACAGGGTAACGAGCAGTACTTC.

The chain has TRBV12-3 or TRBV12-4 and TRBJ1-3; D remains unclear. The CDR3 contains 15 residues. V lost 1 base and J lost 3, with 10 bases in between. The CDR3 loop reads CASSLGPPGGNTIYF. CDR3 sequence (DNA): TGTGCCAGCAGTTTAGGGCCCCCCGGTGGAAACACCATATATTTT.

This clonotype was observed a handful of times. This sequence joins TRBV27 and TRBJ1-5, with D possibly being TRBD1 (6 bases). There are 17 residues in the CDR3. CDR1 MNHEY and CDR2 SMNVEV come from the germline V gene (reference sequence). The germline V and J ends were trimmed by 0 bases and 1 base, with 13 bases remaining between them. CDR3 region: CASSLSPVQGSNQPQHF. The DNA for the CDR3 is TGTGCCAGCAGTTTATCTCCAGTGCAGGGGAGCAATCAGCCCCAGCATTTT.

This clonotype was counted only a few times. This chain links TRBV4-3 with TRBJ2-3; TRBD2 agrees at 12 bases. This CDR3 spans 16 amino acids. V shed 1 base and J 7 bases; nucleotides not matched to a gene: 6. Germline V gene sequence: CDR1 LGHNA, CDR2 YSLEER. Here the CDR3 reads CASSQALAGGVYTQYF. The CDR3 DNA reads as TGCGCCAGCAGCCAAGCCCTAGCGGGGGGGGTGTATACGCAGTATTTT.

This clonotype was observed a few times. The chain recombines TRBV4-2 with TRBJ2-5, with TRBD2 matching 8 bases. V dropped 1 base and J dropped 2; count of bases not matched to a gene: 6. Germline V gene data show CDR1 as LGHNA and CDR2 as YNFKEQ. This CDR3 spans 16 amino acids. DNA of the CDR3: TGTGCCAGCAGCCAAGTGGGTAGCGGGGTACAAGAGACCCAGTACTTC. Its protein is CASSQVGSGVQETQYF.

This chain joins TRBV20-1 and TRBJ2-7, with 10 bases aligning to TRBD2. Looked up from germline, CDR1 is DFQATT and CDR2 is SNEGSKA (reference sequence). There are 14 residues in the CDR3. The V and J ends lost 3 bases and 2 bases, in that order; junction bases with no gene match: 4. The chain's CDR3 is CSASSLAGAYEQYF. The CDR3 nucleotides read TGCAGTGCTAGCAGCCTAGCGGGGGCCTACGAGCAGTACTTC.

This chain joins TRBV4-1 and TRBJ1-1; no definite D call. The CDR3 contains 15 residues. The germline V gene encodes CDR1 MGHRA and CDR2 YSYEKL. V was cut by 4 bases and J by 6 bases, with 18 bases left in between. The CDR3 nucleotides read TGCGCCAGCAGCCGGGAGGGAGAGCCGTTCTCTGAAGCTTTCTTT. It specifies CASSREGEPFSEAFF.

This clonotype was counted a few times. CDR3 DNA: TGCGCCAGCAGCCAAGAAGGACAGGGAAATGGCTACACCTTC. This gives the protein CASSQEGQGNGYTF. V and J are TRBV4-3 and TRBJ1-2, with TRBD1 identical over 8 bases. Germline values: CDR1 LGHNA, CDR2 YSLEER. There are 14 residues in the CDR3. V lost 0 bases, J lost 6 bases, and 3 bases stayed unmatched.

V and J are TRBV18 and TRBJ1-2; unclear D gene. CDR3 length equals 15 residues. V lost 6 bases to trimming and J lost 0 bases, with 14 bases between them. CDR1 and CDR2 from the germline V gene are KGHSH and LQKENI. For the CDR3, the DNA is TGTGCCAGCTCCCCGACGACCGATACTAACTATGGCTACACCTTC. Its translation: CASSPTTDTNYGYTF.

The rearrangement uses TRBV6-1 and TRBJ2-7; TRBD1 aligns across 8 bases. After removal of 8 bases from V and 3 bases from J, the junction contained 6 bases not matched to a gene. The CDR3 extends over 13 amino acids. Germline V CDR1 and CDR2: MNHNS, SASEGT. CDR3 DNA sequence: TGTGCCAGCGGGGAGACAGGGGTCTACGAGCAGTACTTC. Translating gives CASGETGVYEQYF.

In its sample, this clonotype was seen many times. The V gene is TRBV4-1, the J gene TRBJ1-1, with D unclear. Trimming pared 3 bases from V and 1 base from J, leaving 12 bases between. This CDR3 has 15 amino acids. Per the germline V gene, CDR1 is MGHRA and CDR2 is YSYEKL. CDR3 residues: CASSQTLTGNTEAFF. The CDR3 DNA follows: TGCGCCAGCAGCCAGACCCTTACGGGGAACACTGAAGCTTTCTTT.

This clonotype was detected only a few times. This rearrangement joins TRBV9 to TRBJ1-1, with D maybe TRBD1 (5 bases). Trimming cost V 2 bases and J 2 bases, with 10 bases left between them. The CDR3 is 14 residues long. The V gene's germline CDR1 is SGDLS and CDR2 YYNGEE. The CDR3 sequence is CASSVGHINTEAFF. CDR3 nucleotides: TGTGCCAGCAGCGTCGGACACATTAACACTGAAGCTTTCTTT.

The V and J genes are TRBV7-9 and TRBJ2-7; D may match TRBD1 or TRBD2 (6 bases each). Germline CDR1 reads SEHNR; CDR2 reads FQNEAQ (reference sequence). The germline V and J ends were trimmed by 5 bases and 0 bases, with 14 bases remaining between them. This CDR3 region has 15 residues. The CDR3 DNA follows: TGTGCCAGCAGCCCAACATGGGGGGCCTCCTACGAGCAGTACTTC. It yields the protein CASSPTWGASYEQYF.

This clonotype appeared a few times. V usage is TRBV15 and J usage is TRBJ1-1; tentative D call: TRBD1 (5 bases). The CDR3 runs 17 residues. Trimming removed 5 bases at V and 3 bases at J, with 22 bases between. Germline lookup yields CDR1 LNHNV and CDR2 YYDKDF (reference sequence). The CDR3 reads CATSFVRLVGGDTEAFF. The CDR3 region has the DNA TGTGCCACCAGCTTCGTCCGTCTGGTTGGGGGGGACACTGAAGCTTTCTTT.

About this clonotype itself: A junction end diverges from the germline sequence, so it may reflect a read error. This chain uses TRBV7-7 with TRBJ2-5; perhaps TRBD2 as D (5 bases). Looked up from germline, CDR1 is SSHAT and CDR2 is FNYEAQ (reference sequence). The length of the CDR3 is 16 residues. The DNA of the CDR3 is TGTGCTAGCAGCCCCGGACTGGGCGGACGAGAAGAGACCCAGTACTTC. Its translation is CASSPGLGGREETQYF.

The chain uses TRBV3-1 and TRBJ1-6; 7 positions agree with TRBD1. The CDR3 runs to 15 residues. V lost 4 bases, J lost 8 bases, and 8 bases stayed unmatched. The germline V gene has CDR1 LGHDT and CDR2 YNNKEL (reference sequence). DNA of the CDR3: TGTGCCAGCAGCCCCGAGACAGGGTCGGATTCACCCCTCCACTTT. Its protein is CASSPETGSDSPLHF.

The CDR3 reads CASLGPGQGAYEQYF. The CDR3 nucleotides read TGTGCCAGCTTGGGGCCGGGACAGGGGGCATACGAGCAGTACTTC. The J gene is TRBJ2-7, the V gene TRBV6-1; 12 nucleotides match TRBD1. In germline, CDR1 is MNHNS, CDR2 SASEGT. The CDR3 spans 15 residues. The V gene end was trimmed by 8 bases and the J gene end by 4 bases; junction bases not matched to a gene: 9.

The table lists this clonotype with a few counts. The rearrangement links TRBV6-1 to TRBJ1-2; D ambiguous. The germline gives CDR1 MNHNS, CDR2 SASEGT. The CDR3 contains 13 residues. V was shortened by 0 bases and J by 3 bases, with 5 bases between the two germline ends. The CDR3 coding sequence is TGTGCCAGCAGTGAAGCTCCGGACTATGGCTACACCTTC. Translated: CASSEAPDYGYTF.

The chain combines TRBV12-3 or TRBV12-4 with TRBJ2-2; TRBD2 matches 9 bases. J was trimmed by 5 bases and V by 6 bases; bases with no gene match: 4. CDR3 size: 14 residues. The CDR3 region has the DNA TGTGCCAGCAGACCCAGCGGGGGGACCGGGGAGCTGTTTTTT. Encoded protein: CASRPSGGTGELFF.

This clonotype was seen a few times. This chain connects TRBV6-5 to TRBJ2-1, with D perhaps TRBD2 (5 bases). Germline CDR1 reads MNHEY; CDR2 reads SVGAGI. The germline V and J ends were trimmed by 2 bases and 7 bases, with 15 bases remaining between them. This CDR3 has 15 amino acids. The CDR3 loop is CASSYEGEVGNEQFF. The DNA of the CDR3 is TGTGCCAGCAGTTACGAGGGAGAGGTTGGTAATGAGCAGTTCTTC.

The V and J genes are TRBV10-3 and TRBJ1-2; a possible D gene is TRBD1 (6 bases). Germline V gene sequence: CDR1 ENHRY, CDR2 SYGVKD. V dropped 6 bases and J dropped 2 bases, with 13 bases sitting between them. CDR3 length: 14 amino acids. CDR3 DNA: TGTGCCATCAGATCCTTGGGGGCGAACTATGGCTACACCTTC. Translating gives CAIRSLGANYGYTF.

CDR3 in amino acids: CASSRGGVGNTIYF. CDR3 DNA sequence: TGTGCCAGTTCTCGAGGAGGGGTCGGAAACACCATATATTTT. The chain has TRBV18 and TRBJ1-3, with D possibly being TRBD1 (5 bases). The germline V and J ends were trimmed by 9 bases and 4 bases, with 16 bases remaining between them. The CDR3 totals 14 residues. In germline, CDR1 is KGHSH, CDR2 LQKENI.

This clonotype was counted between two and nine times. The gene calls are TRBV14 and TRBJ2-1; 12 bases match TRBD2. Germline lookup yields CDR1 SGHDN and CDR2 FVKESK. This CDR3 has 15 residues. V lost 8 bases and J lost 9; bases outside the gene matches: 11. Here the CDR3 DNA reads TGTGCCAGCGTGGCTAGCGGGAGGGCCTTGGGTGAGCAGTTCTTC. It translates to CASVASGRALGEQFF.

This chain links TRBV30 with TRBJ2-7; the match to TRBD1 covers 7 bases. The V gene end was trimmed by 4 bases and the J gene end by 1 base; junction bases not matched to a gene: 4. Looked up from germline, CDR1 is GTSNPN and CDR2 is SVGIG (reference sequence). The CDR3 has 13 residues. The DNA for the CDR3 is TGTGCCTGGAATAACAGGGGTTCCTACGAGCAGTACTTC. Its translation: CAWNNRGSYEQYF.

The chain uses TRBV12-3 or TRBV12-4 and TRBJ1-2; the D gene is possibly TRBD1 (6 bases). This CDR3 region has 19 residues. V was pared by 4 bases and J by 1 base, with 25 bases between. This chain's CDR3 is CASSWSRRGIPLYNYGYTF. The CDR3 DNA reads TGTGCCAGCAGTTGGTCCAGGAGGGGGATTCCTCTTTATAACTATGGCTACACCTTC.

This clonotype turned up a few times. This chain joins TRBV12-3 or TRBV12-4 and TRBJ1-4; D possibly corresponds to TRBD1 (6 bases). This CDR3 is 14 amino acids long. V was trimmed by 5 bases and J by 8 bases, leaving 15 bases between them. The CDR3 protein is CASSLRDMQEKLFF. The CDR3 DNA is TGTGCCAGCAGTCTCCGGGACATGCAGGAAAAACTGTTTTTT.

CDR3 region: CASSHGTRIENIQYF. The DNA for the CDR3 is TGTGCCAGCAGCCACGGGACTAGAATAGAAAACATTCAGTACTTC. The chain combines TRBV3-1 with TRBJ2-4; 8 bases match TRBD2. V lost 3 bases to trimming and J lost 5 bases; unmatched junction nucleotides: 6. From germline, CDR1 is LGHDT and CDR2 YNNKEL (reference sequence). The CDR3 loop spans 15 amino acids.

This clonotype was counted a few times. The CDR3 spells CSVAGRAYNEQFF. The CDR3 DNA reads as TGCAGCGTTGCGGGGAGAGCCTACAATGAGCAGTTCTTC. J is TRBJ2-1 and V is TRBV29-1; D perhaps matches TRBD2 (5 bases). Germline V CDR1 and CDR2: SQVTM, ANQGSEA. V dropped 4 bases and J dropped 2 bases, with 9 bases sitting between them. This CDR3 region has 13 residues.

This clonotype was found a few times. The V call is TRBV21-1, the J call TRBJ1-6. TRBV21-1 is annotated as a pseudogene. CDR3 length: 10 residues. The chain's CDR3 is CASREWALHF. The CDR3 nucleotides read TGTGCCAGCAGGGAATGGGCCCTCCACTTT.